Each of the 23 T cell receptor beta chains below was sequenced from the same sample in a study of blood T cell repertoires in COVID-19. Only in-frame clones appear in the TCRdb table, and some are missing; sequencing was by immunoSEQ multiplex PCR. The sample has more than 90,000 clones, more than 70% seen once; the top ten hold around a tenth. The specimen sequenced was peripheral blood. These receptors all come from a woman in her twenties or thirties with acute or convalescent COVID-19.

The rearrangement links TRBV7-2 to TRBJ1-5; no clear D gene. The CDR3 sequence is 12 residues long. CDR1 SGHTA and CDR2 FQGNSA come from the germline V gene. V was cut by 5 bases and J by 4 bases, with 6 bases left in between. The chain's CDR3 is CASSPFNQPQHF. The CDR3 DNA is TGTGCCAGCAGCCCCTTTAATCAGCCCCAGCATTTT.

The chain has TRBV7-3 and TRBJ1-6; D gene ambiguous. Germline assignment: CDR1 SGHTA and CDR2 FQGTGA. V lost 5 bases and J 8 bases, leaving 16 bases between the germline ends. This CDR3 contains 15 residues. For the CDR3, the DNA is TGTGCCAGCAGCCCGTCGGTCCTAAATGATTCACCCCTCCACTTT. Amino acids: CASSPSVLNDSPLHF.

CDR3 sequence reads: CASSSGLAGEGGGANVLTF. The CDR3 DNA reads TGTGCCAGCAGTTCCGGACTAGCGGGGGAGGGAGGTGGGGCCAACGTCCTGACTTTC. This chain joins TRBV27 and TRBJ2-6, with TRBD2 matching 13 bases. The germline gives CDR1 MNHEY, CDR2 SMNVEV (reference sequence). V was clipped by 4 bases and J by 3 bases; unmatched bases: 9. The CDR3 length is 19 residues.

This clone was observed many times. The CDR3 DNA reads TGTGCCAGCGAGAGGGACACGAACACTGAAGCTTTCTTT. The encoded protein is CASERDTNTEAFF. The rearrangement joins TRBV2 to TRBJ1-1, with D perhaps TRBD1 (6 bases). The germline CDR1 and CDR2 sequences are SNHLY and FYNNEI. The CDR3 is made up of 13 amino acids. The V end lost 8 bases, the J end lost 1 base, and 11 bases lay between the germline ends.

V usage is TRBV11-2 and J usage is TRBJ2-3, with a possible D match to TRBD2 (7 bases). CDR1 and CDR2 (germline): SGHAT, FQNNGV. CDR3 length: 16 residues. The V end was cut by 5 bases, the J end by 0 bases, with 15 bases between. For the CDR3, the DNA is TGTGCCAGCAGCGGAGGGGGGGGTCTTAGCACAGATACGCAGTATTTT. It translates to CASSGGGGLSTDTQYF. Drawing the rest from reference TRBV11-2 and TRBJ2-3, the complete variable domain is EAGVAQSPRYKIIEKRQSVAFWCNPISGHATLYWYQQILGQGPKLLIQFQNNGVVDDSQLPKDRFSAERLKGVDSTLKIQPAKLEDSAVYLCASSGGGGLSTDTQYFGPGTRLTVL.

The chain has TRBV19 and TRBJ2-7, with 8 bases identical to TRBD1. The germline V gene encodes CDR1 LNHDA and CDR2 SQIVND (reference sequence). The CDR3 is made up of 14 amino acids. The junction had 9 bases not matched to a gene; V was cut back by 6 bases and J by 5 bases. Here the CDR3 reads CASSHQGALNEQYF. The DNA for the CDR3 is TGTGCCAGTAGCCATCAGGGGGCGCTGAACGAGCAGTACTTC.

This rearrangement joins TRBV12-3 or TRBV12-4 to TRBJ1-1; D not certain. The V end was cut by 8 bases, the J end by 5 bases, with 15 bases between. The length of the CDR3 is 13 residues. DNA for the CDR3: TGTGCCAGCTCCCTCGGTGGGAGGACTGAAGCTTTCTTT. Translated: CASSLGGRTEAFF.

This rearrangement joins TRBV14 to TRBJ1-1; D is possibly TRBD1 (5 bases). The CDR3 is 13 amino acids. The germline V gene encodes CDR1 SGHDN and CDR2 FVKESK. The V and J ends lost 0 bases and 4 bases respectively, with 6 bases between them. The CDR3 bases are TGTGCCAGCAGCCAAGAGGGGGGCACTGAAGCTTTCTTT. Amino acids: CASSQEGGTEAFF.

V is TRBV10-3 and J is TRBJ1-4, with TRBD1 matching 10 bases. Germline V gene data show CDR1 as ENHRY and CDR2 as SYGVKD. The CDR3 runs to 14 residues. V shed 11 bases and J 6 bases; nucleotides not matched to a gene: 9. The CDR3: CASGGGTGDEKLFF. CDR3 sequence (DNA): TGTGCCTCCGGGGGAGGGACAGGGGATGAAAAACTGTTTTTT.

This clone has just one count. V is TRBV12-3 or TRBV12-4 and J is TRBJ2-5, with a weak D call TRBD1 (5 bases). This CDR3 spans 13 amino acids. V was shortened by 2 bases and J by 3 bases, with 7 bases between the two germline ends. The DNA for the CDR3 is TGTGCCAGCAGTTTAATAGGGGAAGAGACCCAGTACTTC. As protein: CASSLIGEETQYF.

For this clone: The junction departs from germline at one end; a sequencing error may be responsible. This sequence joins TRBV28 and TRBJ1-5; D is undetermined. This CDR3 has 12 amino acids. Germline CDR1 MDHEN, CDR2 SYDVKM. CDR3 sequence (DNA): TGTGCCAGCAGTTTCCAGGACGGCCGGGAGGGTTTT. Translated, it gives CASSFQDGREGF.

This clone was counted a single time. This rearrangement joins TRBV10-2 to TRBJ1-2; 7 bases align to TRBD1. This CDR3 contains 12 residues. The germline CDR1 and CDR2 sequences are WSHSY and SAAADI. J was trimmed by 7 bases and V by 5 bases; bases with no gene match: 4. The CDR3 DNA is TGCGCCAGCAGTCAGGACAGGCGTGGCTACACCTTC. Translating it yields CASSQDRRGYTF.

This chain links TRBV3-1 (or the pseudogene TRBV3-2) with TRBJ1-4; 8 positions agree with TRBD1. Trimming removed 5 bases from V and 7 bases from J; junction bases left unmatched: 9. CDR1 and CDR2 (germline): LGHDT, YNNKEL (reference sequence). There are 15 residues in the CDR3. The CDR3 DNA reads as TGTGCCAGCAGCGCCCCCGGGACAGGTCCTGAAAAACTGTTTTTT. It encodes CASSAPGTGPEKLFF.

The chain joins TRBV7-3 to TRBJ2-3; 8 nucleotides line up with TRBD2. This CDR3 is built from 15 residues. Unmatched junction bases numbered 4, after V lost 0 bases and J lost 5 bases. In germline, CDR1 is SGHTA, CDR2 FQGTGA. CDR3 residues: CASSLTGLGGDTQYF. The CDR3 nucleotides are TGTGCCAGCAGCTTAACGGGACTAGGGGGAGATACGCAGTATTTT.

The CDR3 here is CASSLGQGLDSPLHF. CDR3 sequence (DNA): TGTGCCAGCAGCTTGGGGCAGGGGTTGGATTCACCCCTCCACTTT. V and J are TRBV5-8 and TRBJ1-6; D is perhaps TRBD1 (6 bases). The V end lost 0 bases, the J end lost 8 bases, and 12 bases lay between the germline ends. This CDR3 contains 15 residues. CDR1 is SGHTS and CDR2 is YDEGEE in the germline V gene. The entire variable domain, with the rest obtained from reference TRBV5-8 and TRBJ1-6, is as follows: EAGVTQSPTHLIKTRGQQATLRCSPISGHTSVYWYQQALGLGLQFLLWYDEGEERNRGNFPPRFSGRQFPNYSSELNVNALELEDSALYLCASSLGQGLDSPLHFGNGTRLTVT.

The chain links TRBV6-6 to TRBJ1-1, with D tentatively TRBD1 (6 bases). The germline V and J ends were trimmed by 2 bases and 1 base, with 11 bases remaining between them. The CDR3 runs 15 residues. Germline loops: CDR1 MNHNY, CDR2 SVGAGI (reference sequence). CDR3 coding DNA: TGTGCCAGCAGTTACGGGGGCAGGCAGAACACTGAAGCTTTCTTT. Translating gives CASSYGGRQNTEAFF.

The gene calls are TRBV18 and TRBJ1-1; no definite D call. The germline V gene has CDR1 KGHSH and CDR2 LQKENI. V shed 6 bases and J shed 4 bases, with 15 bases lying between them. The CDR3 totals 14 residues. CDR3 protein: CASSELGEGTEAFF. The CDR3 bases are TGTGCCAGCTCGGAGCTGGGTGAAGGCACTGAAGCTTTCTTT.

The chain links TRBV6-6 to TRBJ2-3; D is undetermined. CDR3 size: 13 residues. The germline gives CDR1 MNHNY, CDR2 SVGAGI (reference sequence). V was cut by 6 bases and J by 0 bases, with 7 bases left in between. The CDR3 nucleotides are TGTGCCAGCAGAATCATGAGCACAGATACGCAGTATTTT. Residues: CASRIMSTDTQYF.

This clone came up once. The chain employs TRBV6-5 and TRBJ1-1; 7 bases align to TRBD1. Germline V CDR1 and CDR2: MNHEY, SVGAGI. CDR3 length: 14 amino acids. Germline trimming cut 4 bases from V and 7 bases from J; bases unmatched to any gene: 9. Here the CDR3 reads CASSFPTGAGEAFF. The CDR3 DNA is TGTGCCAGCAGTTTCCCCACAGGGGCAGGTGAAGCTTTCTTT.

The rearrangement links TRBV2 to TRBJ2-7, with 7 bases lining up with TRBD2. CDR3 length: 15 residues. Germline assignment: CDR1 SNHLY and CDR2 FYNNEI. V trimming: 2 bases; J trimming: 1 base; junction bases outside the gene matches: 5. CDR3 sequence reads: CASSETAGLSYEQYF. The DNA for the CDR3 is TGTGCCAGCAGTGAAACAGCGGGGTTGTCCTACGAGCAGTACTTC.

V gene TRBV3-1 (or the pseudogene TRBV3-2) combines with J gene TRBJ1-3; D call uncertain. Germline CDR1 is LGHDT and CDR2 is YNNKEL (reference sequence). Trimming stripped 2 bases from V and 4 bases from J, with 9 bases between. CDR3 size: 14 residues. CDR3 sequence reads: CASSQQVAGNTIYF. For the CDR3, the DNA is TGTGCCAGCAGCCAACAGGTTGCAGGAAACACCATATATTTT.

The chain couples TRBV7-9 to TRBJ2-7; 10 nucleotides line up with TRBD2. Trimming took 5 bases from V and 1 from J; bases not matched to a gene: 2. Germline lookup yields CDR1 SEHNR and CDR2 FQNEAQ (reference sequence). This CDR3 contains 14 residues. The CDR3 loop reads CASSRTSGSYEQYF. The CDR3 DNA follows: TGTGCCAGCAGCAGGACTAGCGGATCCTACGAGCAGTACTTC.

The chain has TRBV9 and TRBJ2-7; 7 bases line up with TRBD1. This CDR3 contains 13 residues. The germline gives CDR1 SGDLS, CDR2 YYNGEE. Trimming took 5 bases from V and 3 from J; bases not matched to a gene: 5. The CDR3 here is CASSLGTDYEQYF. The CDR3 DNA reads TGTGCCAGCAGTCTTGGGACAGACTACGAGCAGTACTTC.